This T cell receptor beta chain was observed in a study of blood T cell repertoires in COVID-19. Study-wide background: Sources were T cells, B-cell-depleted T cells, or PBMCs; the material itself was cDNA or gDNA.

With regard to this clone: At the DNA level, this CDR3 is encoded by other sequences in the same sample as well.

Across about two dozen US areas, participants ranged in age from roughly 18 to 95 years. Donors were grouped by their self-reported clinical history. The table came from immunoSEQ multiplex PCR; TCRdb's copy has only in-frame clones and leaves some out. The profile shows roughly 430,000 clones, roughly 87% of them singletons. Sample: PBMCs or T cells enriched from blood (not recorded which). The sequence was obtained from a woman in her thirties or forties with acute COVID-19.

As DNA, the CDR3 is TGTGCCAGTAGTATTGGACAGGGGGCGGGACAGCCCCAGCATTTT. It codes for CASSIGQGAGQPQHF. The chain couples TRBV19 to TRBJ1-5, with 11 nucleotides matching TRBD1. The CDR3 is 15 residues long. Germline assignment: CDR1 LNHDA and CDR2 SQIVND (reference sequence). After removal of 3 bases from V and 7 bases from J, the junction contained 5 bases not matched to a gene.